The 4 T cell receptor beta chains presented below share a single source sample, sequenced in a study of T-cell reconstitution after alpha-beta-depleted transplantation in children. Preparation of the TCRbeta library was carried out with unique molecular identifiers. TCRdb re-derived calls from the PCR reads in MiXCR, one entry per CDR3 protein. The sample shows about a million distinct CDR3 sequences, 25% to 30% of them seen only once. The starting material was PBMCs, mostly from graft donor cells, obtained 360 days after TCRalphabeta/CD19-depleted stem cell transplant. These receptors all come from a boy under two years old who had a stem cell transplant for SCID, so the T cells may come from the graft donor.

This clonotype was recorded a few times. This chain connects TRBV6-5 to TRBJ2-7, with D possibly matching TRBD1 (5 bases). CDR3 size: 15 residues. Germline V gene sequence: CDR1 MNHEY, CDR2 SVGAGI. Trimming left V 0 bases short and J 3 bases short, with 12 bases between. The CDR3 region is CASSYSRTSYYEQYF. In DNA form, the CDR3 reads TGTGCCAGCAGTTACTCCCGGACATCCTACTACGAGCAGTACTTC.

This clonotype was seen a few times. The rearrangement joins TRBV5-1 to TRBJ2-7, with D unclear. CDR3 size: 14 residues. Trimming left V 3 bases short and J 3 bases short, with 13 bases between. CDR1 SGHRS and CDR2 YFSETQ come from the germline V gene. CDR3 in DNA: TGCGCCAGCAGCTCCCGACCTGGTAACTACGAGCAGTACTTC. It translates to CASSSRPGNYEQYF.

The table lists this clonotype with many counts. The chain has TRBV6-5 and TRBJ2-7; D ambiguous. Germline V CDR1 and CDR2: MNHEY, SVGAGI. The V gene lost 4 bases and the J gene lost 3 bases, with 13 bases spanning the gap. The CDR3 sequence is 14 residues long. For the CDR3, the DNA is TGTGCCAGCAGTTGGGTGACCGCCGGCTACGAGCAGTACTTC. Translated: CASSWVTAGYEQYF.

The chain uses TRBV5-5 and TRBJ2-5; 15 positions match TRBD2. The CDR3 has 17 amino acids. Germline V lookup: CDR1 SGHKS, CDR2 YYEKEE (reference sequence). The J segment lost 3 bases and the V segment lost 0 bases, leaving 3 bases of the junction unmatched. The CDR3 region is CASSLAGLAGGKETQYF. CDR3 DNA: TGTGCCAGCAGCTTGGCCGGACTAGCGGGGGGGAAAGAGACCCAGTACTTC.